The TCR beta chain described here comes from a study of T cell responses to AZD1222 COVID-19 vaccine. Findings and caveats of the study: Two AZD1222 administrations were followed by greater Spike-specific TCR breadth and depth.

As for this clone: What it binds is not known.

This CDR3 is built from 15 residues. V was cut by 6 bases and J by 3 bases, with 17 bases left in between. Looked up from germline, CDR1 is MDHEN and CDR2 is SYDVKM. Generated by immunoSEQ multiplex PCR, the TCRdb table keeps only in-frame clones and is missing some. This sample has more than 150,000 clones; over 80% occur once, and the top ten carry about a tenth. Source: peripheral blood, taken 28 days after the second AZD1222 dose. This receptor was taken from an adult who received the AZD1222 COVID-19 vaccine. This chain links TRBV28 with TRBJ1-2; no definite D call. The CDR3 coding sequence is TGTGCCAGCAGACCCCCCGGACGGATTGACTATGGCTACACCTTC. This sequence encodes CASRPPGRIDYGYTF.